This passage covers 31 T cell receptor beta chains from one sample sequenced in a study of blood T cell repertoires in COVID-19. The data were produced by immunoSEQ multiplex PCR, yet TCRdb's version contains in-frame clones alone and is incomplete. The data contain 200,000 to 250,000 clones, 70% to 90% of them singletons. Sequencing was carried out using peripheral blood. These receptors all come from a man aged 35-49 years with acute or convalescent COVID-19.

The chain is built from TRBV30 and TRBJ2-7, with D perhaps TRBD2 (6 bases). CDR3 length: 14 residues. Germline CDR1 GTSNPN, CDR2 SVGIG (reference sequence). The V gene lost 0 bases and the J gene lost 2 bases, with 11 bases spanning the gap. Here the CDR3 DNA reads TGTGCCTGGAGTGTCGGCGGGGTGGCCTACGAGCAGTACTTC. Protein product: CAWSVGGVAYEQYF. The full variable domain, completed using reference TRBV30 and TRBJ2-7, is SQTIHQWPATLVQPVGSPLSLECTVEGTSNPNLYWYRQAAGRGLQLLFYSVGIGQISSEVPQNLSASRPQDRQFILSSKKLLLSDSGFYLCAWSVGGVAYEQYFGPGTRLTVT.

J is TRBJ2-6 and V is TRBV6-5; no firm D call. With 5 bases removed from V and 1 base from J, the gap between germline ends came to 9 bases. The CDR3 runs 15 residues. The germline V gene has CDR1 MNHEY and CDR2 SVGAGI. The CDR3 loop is CASSPRLSGANVLTF. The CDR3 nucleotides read TGTGCCAGCAGTCCCCGACTGTCTGGGGCCAACGTCCTGACTTTC.

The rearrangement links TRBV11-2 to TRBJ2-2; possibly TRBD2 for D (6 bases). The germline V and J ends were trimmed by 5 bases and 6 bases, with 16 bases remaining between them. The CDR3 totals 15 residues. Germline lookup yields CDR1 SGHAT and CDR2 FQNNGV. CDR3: CASSHWTASAGELFF. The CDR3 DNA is TGTGCCAGCAGCCACTGGACGGCTAGCGCCGGGGAGCTGTTTTTT.

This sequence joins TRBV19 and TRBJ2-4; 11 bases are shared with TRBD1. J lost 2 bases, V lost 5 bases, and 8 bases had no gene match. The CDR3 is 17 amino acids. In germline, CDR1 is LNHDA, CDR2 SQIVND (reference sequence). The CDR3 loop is CASSPGTGGRTKNIQYF. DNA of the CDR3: TGTGCCAGTAGTCCCGGGACAGGGGGAAGGACCAAAAACATTCAGTACTTC.

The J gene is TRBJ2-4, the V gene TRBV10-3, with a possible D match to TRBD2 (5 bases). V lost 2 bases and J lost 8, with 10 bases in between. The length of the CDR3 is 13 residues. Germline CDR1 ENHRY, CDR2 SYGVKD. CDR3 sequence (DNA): TGTGCCATCAGTGAGGGGTTGGAGGACATTCAGTACTTC. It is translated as CAISEGLEDIQYF.

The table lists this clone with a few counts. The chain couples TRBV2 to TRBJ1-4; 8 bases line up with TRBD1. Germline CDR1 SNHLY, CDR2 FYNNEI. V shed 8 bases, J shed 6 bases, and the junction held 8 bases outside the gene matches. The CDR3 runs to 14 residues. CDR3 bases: TGTGCCAGCCAGGGAGGGACAGGCGATGAAAAACTGTTTTTT. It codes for CASQGGTGDEKLFF. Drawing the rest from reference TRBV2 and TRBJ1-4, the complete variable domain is EPEVTQTPSHQVTQMGQEVILRCVPISNHLYFYWYRQILGQKVEFLVSFYNNEISEKSEIFDDQFSVERPDGSNFTLKIRSTKLEDSAMYFCASQGGTGDEKLFFGSGTQLSVL.

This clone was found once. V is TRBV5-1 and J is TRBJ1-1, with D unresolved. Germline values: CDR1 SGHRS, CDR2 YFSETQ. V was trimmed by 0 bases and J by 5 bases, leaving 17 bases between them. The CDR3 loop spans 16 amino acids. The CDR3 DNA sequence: TGCGCCAGCAGCTTGGAGTTGCGGGCTCGGAAGACTGAAGCTTTCTTT. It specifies CASSLELRARKTEAFF.

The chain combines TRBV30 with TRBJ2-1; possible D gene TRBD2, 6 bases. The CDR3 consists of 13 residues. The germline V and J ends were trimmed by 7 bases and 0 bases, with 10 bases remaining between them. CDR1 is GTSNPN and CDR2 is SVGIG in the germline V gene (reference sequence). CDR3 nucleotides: TGTGCCTCCGCCGGGAGCTCCTACAATGAGCAGTTCTTC. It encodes CASAGSSYNEQFF.

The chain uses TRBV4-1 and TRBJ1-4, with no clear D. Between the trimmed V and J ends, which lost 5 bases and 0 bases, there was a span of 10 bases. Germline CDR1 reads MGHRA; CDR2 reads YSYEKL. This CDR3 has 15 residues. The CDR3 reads CASSVREATNEKLFF. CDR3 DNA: TGCGCCAGCAGCGTCCGAGAAGCAACTAATGAAAAACTGTTTTTT.

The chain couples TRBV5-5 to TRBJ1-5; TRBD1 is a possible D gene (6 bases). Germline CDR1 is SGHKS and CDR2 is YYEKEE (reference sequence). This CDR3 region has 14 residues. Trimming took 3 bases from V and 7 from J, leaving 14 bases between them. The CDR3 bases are TGTGCCAGCAGCTGGGTGTCAGGGGAGCAGCCCCAGCATTTT. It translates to CASSWVSGEQPQHF. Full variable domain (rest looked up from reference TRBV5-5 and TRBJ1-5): DAGVTQSPTHLIKTRGQQVTLRCSPISGHKSVSWYQQVLGQGPQFIFQYYEKEERGRGNFPDRFSARQFPNYSSELNVNALLLGDSALYLCASSWVSGEQPQHFGDGTRLSIL.

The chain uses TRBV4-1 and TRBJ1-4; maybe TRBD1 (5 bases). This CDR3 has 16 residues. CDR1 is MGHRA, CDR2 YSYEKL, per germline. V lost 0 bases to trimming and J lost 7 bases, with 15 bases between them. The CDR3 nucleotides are TGCGCCAGCAGCCAAGATAAGGCAGGGAGGTTTGAAAAACTGTTTTTT. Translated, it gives CASSQDKAGRFEKLFF.

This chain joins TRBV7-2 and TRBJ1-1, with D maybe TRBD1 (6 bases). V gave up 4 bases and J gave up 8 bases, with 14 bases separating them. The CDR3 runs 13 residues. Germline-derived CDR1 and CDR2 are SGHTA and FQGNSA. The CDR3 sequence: CASSWTSRGEAFF. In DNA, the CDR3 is TGTGCCAGCAGCTGGACCTCCAGGGGAGAAGCTTTCTTT.

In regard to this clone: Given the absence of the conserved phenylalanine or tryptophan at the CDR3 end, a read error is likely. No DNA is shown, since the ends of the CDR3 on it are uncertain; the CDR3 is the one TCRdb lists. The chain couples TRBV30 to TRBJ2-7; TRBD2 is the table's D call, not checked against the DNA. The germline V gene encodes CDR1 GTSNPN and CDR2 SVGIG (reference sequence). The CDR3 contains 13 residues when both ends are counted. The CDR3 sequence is CAWSVPGSSGVRG.

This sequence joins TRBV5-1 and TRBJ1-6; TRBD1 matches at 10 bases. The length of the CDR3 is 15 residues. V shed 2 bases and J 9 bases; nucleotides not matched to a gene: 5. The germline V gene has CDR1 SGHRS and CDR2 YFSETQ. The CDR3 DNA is TGCGCCAGCAGCTTCAGACAGGGGGCGAGTTCACCCCTCCACTTT. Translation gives CASSFRQGASSPLHF.

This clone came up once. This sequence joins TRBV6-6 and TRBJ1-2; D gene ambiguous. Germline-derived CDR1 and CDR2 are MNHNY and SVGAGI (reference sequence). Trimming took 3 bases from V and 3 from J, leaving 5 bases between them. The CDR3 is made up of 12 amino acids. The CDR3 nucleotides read TGTGCCAGCAGTTATTTAGACTATGGCTACACCTTC. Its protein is CASSYLDYGYTF.

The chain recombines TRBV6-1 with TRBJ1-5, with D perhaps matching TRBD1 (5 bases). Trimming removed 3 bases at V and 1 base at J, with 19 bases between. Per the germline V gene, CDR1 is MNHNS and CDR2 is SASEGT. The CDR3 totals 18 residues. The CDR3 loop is CASSDKGPTRWSNQPQHF. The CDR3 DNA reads TGTGCCAGCAGTGATAAGGGGCCGACCCGGTGGAGCAATCAGCCCCAGCATTTT.

CDR3 region: CASSRTGNMNTEAFF. CDR3 in DNA: TGTGCCAGCTCCCGGACAGGGAACATGAACACTGAAGCTTTCTTT. The chain employs TRBV18 and TRBJ1-1; the match to TRBD1 covers 8 bases. This CDR3 is built from 15 residues. Per germline, CDR1 KGHSH and CDR2 LQKENI. V gave up 6 bases and J gave up 0 bases; unmatched junction bases: 6.

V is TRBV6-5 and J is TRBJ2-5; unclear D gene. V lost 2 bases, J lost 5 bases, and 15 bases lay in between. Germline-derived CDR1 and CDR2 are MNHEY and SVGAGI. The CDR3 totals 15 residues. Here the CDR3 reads CASSYQRPAGETQYF. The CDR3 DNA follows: TGTGCCAGCAGTTACCAGAGACCCGCCGGGGAGACCCAGTACTTC.

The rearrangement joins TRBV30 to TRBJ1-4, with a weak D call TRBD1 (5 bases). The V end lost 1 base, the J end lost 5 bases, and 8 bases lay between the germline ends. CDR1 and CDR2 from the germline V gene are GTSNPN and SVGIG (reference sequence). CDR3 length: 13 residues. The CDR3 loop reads CAWSERTNEKLFF. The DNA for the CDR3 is TGTGCCTGGAGTGAACGGACAAATGAAAAACTGTTTTTT.

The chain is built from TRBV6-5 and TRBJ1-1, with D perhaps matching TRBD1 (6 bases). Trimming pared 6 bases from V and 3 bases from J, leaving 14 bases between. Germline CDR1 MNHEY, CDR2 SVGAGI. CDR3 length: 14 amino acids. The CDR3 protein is CASRPGTLHTEAFF. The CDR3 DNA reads TGTGCCAGCAGACCCGGGACACTGCACACTGAAGCTTTCTTT.

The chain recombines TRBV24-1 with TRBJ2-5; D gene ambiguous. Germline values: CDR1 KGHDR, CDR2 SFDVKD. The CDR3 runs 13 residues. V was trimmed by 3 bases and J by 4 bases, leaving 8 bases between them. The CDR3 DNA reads TGTGCCACCAGTGATAGGAGCACAGAGACCCAGTACTTC. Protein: CATSDRSTETQYF.

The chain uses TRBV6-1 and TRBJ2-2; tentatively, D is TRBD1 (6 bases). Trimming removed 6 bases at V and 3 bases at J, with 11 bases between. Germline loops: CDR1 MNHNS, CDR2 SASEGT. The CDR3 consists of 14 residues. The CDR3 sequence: CASREDSDTGELFF. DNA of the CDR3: TGTGCCAGCAGAGAGGACAGTGACACCGGGGAGCTGTTTTTT.

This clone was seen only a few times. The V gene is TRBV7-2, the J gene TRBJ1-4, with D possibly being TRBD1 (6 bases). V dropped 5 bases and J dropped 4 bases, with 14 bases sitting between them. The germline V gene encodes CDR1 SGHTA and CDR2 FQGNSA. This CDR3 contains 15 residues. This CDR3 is CASSHGGRLNEKLFF. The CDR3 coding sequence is TGTGCCAGCAGCCATGGGGGCAGGCTTAATGAAAAACTGTTTTTT.

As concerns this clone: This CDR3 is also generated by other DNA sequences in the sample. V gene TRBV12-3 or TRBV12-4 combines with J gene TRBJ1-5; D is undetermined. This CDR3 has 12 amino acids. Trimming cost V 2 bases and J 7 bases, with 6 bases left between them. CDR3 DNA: TGTGCCAGCAGTTTACTAGACCAGCCCCAGCATTTT. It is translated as CASSLLDQPQHF.

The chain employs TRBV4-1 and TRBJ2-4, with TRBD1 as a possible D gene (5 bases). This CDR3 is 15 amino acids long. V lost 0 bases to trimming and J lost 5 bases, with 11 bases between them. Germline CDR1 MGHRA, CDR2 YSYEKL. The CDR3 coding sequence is TGCGCCAGCAGCCAAGATCCGGGCAGGGAAAACATTCAGTACTTC. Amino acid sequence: CASSQDPGRENIQYF.

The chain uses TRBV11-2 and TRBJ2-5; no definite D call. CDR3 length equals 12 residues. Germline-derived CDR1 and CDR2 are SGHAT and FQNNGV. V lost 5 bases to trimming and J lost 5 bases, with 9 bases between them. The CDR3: CASSPERETQYF. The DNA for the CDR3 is TGTGCCAGCAGCCCGGAGCGTGAGACCCAGTACTTC.

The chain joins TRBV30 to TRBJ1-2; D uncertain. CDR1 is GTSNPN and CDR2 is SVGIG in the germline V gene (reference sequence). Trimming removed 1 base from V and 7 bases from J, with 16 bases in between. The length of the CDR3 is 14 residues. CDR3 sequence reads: CAWSDWREEGGYTF. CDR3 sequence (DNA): TGTGCCTGGAGTGATTGGAGGGAAGAGGGTGGCTACACCTTC.

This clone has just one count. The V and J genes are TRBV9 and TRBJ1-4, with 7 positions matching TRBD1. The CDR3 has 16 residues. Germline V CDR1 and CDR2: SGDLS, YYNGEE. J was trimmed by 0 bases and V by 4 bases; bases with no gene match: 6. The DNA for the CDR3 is TGTGCCAGCAGCCGTCAAGGGGGCACAACTAATGAAAAACTGTTTTTT. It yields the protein CASSRQGGTTNEKLFF.

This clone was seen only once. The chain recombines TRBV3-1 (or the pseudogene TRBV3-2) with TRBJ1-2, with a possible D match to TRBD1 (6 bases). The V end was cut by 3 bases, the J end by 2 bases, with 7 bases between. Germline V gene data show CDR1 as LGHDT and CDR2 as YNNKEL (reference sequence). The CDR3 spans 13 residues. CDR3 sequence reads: CASSHGQNYGYTF. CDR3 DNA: TGTGCCAGCAGCCACGGACAGAACTATGGCTACACCTTC.

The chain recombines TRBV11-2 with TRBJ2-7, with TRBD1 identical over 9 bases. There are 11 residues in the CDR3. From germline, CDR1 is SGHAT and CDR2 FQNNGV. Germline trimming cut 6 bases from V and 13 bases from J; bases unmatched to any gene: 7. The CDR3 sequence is CASSPGTGRYF. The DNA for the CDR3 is TGTGCCAGCAGTCCCGGGACAGGGCGTTACTTC.

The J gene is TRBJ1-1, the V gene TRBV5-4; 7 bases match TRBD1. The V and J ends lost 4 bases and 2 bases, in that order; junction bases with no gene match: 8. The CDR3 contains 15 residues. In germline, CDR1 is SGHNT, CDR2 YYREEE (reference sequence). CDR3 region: CASSRRQGANTEAFF. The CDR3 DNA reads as TGTGCCAGCAGCAGGAGACAGGGCGCAAACACTGAAGCTTTCTTT.